This TCR beta chain was captured in a study of T cells in Graves' hyperthyroidism and ophthalmopathy. About the study: Peripheral blood sampling occurred at initial diagnosis, before any treatment.

This clonotype appeared a few times. What it binds is unknown. V dropped 3 bases and J dropped 7 bases, with 18 bases sitting between them. The CDR3 consists of 14 residues. Germline V lookup: CDR1 SQVTM, CDR2 ANQGSEA. Study-wide findings and caveats: Also found in blood were most expanded thyroid clonotypes above 0.001.

RNA transcripts provided the source from which TCR beta CDR3 regions were amplified. HTBI primers were the set used in a first-round RT-PCR of the TCR CDR3. MiXCR, run by TCRdb on the multiplex PCR reads, gives a single entry per CDR3 protein. The sample lists about 380,000 distinct CDR3 sequences, around an eighth occurring once. This clonotype was obtained from a man under 40 with Graves' hyperthyroidism that later progressed to Graves' ophthalmopathy. This chain joins TRBV29-1 and TRBJ2-5; D unclear. Sequencing used blood. The DNA of the CDR3 is TGCAGCGTTGATTTTGGTTCACCCCCGGGGACCCAGTACTTC. Translated, it gives CSVDFGSPPGTQYF.